This T cell receptor beta chain was recorded in a study of OX40 agonist ivuxolimab in advanced cancers. For the wider study: Ivuxolimab, which targeted the costimulatory receptor OX40 (CD134), was an agonistic, fully human IgG2 monoclonal antibody. Of the approximately 53 patients in dose escalation, about 20 had hepatocellular carcinoma, about 15 had melanoma, 9 had renal cell carcinoma and 9 had head and neck cancer. Intravenous ivuxolimab was administered to patients every 2 weeks at six dose levels: 0.01, 0.1, 0.3, 1.5, 3 and 10 mg/kg. The dose-escalation cohort was 82.7% male with a mean age of roughly 60 years, ranging from roughly 20 to 80. The paper describes the monotherapy dose-escalation part (N of about 47 patients) of the phase I trial of ivuxolimab. The point of sequencing TCRbeta in the periphery was to test whether ivuxolimab changed TCR sequence diversity and drove clonal T-cell expansion. Partial responses occurred in three dose-escalation patients: two with cutaneous melanoma and one with hepatocellular carcinoma. Prior anti-PD-1, anti-PD-L1 or anti-CTLA-4 therapy was permitted, and checkpoint inhibitors had been received by roughly 42% of dose-escalation patients. What the work shows at the level of the full study, not this receptor alone: The antigen specificity of the peripheral T cells that underwent clonal expansion was not determined. In partial responders in the 0.1-3.0 mg/kg groups, normalized peripheral clonal expansion was found to be among the lowest, especially among CD8+ T cells. At doses of 0.1 to 3.0 mg/kg, clonal expansion of both CD4+ and CD8+ T cells in blood was seen between baseline and week 6. On average, CD8+ T cells showed more expanded clones than CD4+ T cells after ivuxolimab. Low levels of normalized T-cell clonal expansion were also shown by some nonresponding patients.

Genomic DNA was isolated from the sorted cells so that the TCRbeta CDR3 region could be sequenced. TCRbeta CDR3 regions were sequenced using the immunoSEQ Assay. TCRdb mirrors the immuneACCESS table, restricted to in-frame sequences. Some clones are absent from its copies; in checked studies, under half trace to an unresolved V gene, and the reason for the others is unknown. In all, the sample holds more than 25,000 clones, and about 90% of those were seen once. The ten largest clones capture over 8% of the sample. The germline V gene yields SGDLS for CDR1 and YYNGEE for CDR2. V is reduced by 2 bases and J by 1 base, leaving a spacing of 11 bases between them. From the cysteine up to the phenylalanine, the CDR3 has a length of 15 residues. Just the 45-base CDR3 DNA is kept, in frame starting at base 1. The trial excluded patients who had a history of autoimmune disease or who were on systemic immunosuppression. Peripheral blood for TCR sequencing was collected from all dose cohorts at baseline, on cycle 4 day 1, and on cycle 7 day 1. Samples came from an open-label, multicenter, first-in-human phase I dose-escalation trial of ivuxolimab. Adults with locally advanced or metastatic head and neck squamous cell, hepatocellular, melanoma or renal cell carcinoma were enrolled in the trial. Before TCR sequencing, CD4+ T cells and CD8+ T cells from peripheral blood were sorted into separate populations.

A word on this clone: Its antigen is still unknown. No qualities accompany the bases; no much larger clone lies one base away.

The sequenced sample was CD4+ or CD8+ T cells sorted from blood, obtained in a trial of the OX40 agonist ivuxolimab. The sequence joins TRBV9 to TRBJ2-3, with a weak D call of TRBD1 (5 bases match). This TCR was recovered from an adult with an advanced solid tumor such as melanoma, head and neck, liver or kidney cancer. The DNA sequence follows: TGTGCCAGCAGCGTTCTAGGGGCTCGCACAGATACGCAGTATTTT. Translated, it gives CASSVLGARTDTQYF.